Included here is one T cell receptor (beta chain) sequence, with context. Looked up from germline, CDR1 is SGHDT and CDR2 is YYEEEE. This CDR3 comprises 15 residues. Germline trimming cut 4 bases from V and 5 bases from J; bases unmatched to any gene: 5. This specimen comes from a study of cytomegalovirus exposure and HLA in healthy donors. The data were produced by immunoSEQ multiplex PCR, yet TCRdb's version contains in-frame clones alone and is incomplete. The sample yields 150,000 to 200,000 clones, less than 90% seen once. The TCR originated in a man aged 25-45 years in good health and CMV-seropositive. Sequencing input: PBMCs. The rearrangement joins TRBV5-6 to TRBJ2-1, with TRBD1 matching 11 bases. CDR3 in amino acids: CASSGPGQGDNEQFF. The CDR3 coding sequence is TGTGCCAGCAGCGGGCCGGGACAGGGGGACAATGAGCAGTTCTTC.